The T cell receptor (beta chain) under discussion was sequenced for a study of T cell changes during pregnancy in multiple sclerosis. CDR3 length equals 15 residues. Trimming cost V 5 bases and J 4 bases; bases outside gene matches: 6. The germline CDR1 and CDR2 sequences are MNHNY and SVGAGI (reference sequence). Libraries were prepared by immunoSEQ multiplex PCR; TCRdb keeps only in-frame clonotypes and omits some of them. The table records about 92,000 clones, 85% to 95% of them present only once. The sample was peripheral blood, taken in the first trimester of pregnancy. This clonotype originated in a female donor with multiple sclerosis, enrolled in a pregnancy study. The rearrangement joins TRBV6-6 to TRBJ2-3; 10 bases map to TRBD2. The CDR3 nucleotides read TGTGCCAGCAGTAATCTAGCGGGAGTGGCAGATACGCAGTATTTT. This codes for CASSNLAGVADTQYF.